This record covers a single T cell receptor (beta chain). V shed 3 bases, J shed 4 bases, and the junction held 9 bases outside the gene matches. Germline CDR1 is SGHRS and CDR2 is YFSETQ. The CDR3 runs to 15 residues. The method was immunoSEQ multiplex PCR; TCRdb's version includes in-frame clones alone and lacks a portion of them. The repertoire has 740,000 or so clones, about three quarters of them found once; the top ten carry around 2%. These data come from a study of shared clonotypes between healthy human individuals. This chain uses TRBV5-1 with TRBJ2-5, with 7 bases lining up with TRBD1. The TCR was taken from a young woman in good health. Source material: memory CD4+ T cells sorted from blood. As to subset: CD45RA-negative fraction. Written as DNA, the CDR3 is TGCGCCAGCAGCTCCCACGGGACAGTCGGAGAGACCCAGTACTTC. Translated: CASSSHGTVGETQYF.